Here is one T cell receptor (beta chain) with its context. The antigen is not known. The data were obtained in a study of shared clonotypes between healthy human individuals. Study-wide points: In a handful of donors, approximately 5% of naive CD4 clonotypes appeared in common.

The data were produced by immunoSEQ multiplex PCR, yet TCRdb's version contains in-frame clones alone and is incomplete. The sample includes about 2 million clones, about 95% of them seen just once. Trimming cost V 2 bases and J 6 bases, with 16 bases left between them. From germline, CDR1 is KGHSH and CDR2 LQKENI. The CDR3 sequence is 15 residues long. The sequencing sample was made of naive CD4+ T cells sorted from blood. The subset was: CD45RA+ positively selected. The origin of this receptor is a man between 18 and 35 years old in good health. The rearrangement joins TRBV18 to TRBJ1-2; D is unclear. The CDR3 here is CASSPEGLKSDGYTF. DNA for the CDR3: TGTGCCAGCTCACCAGAGGGTTTGAAGTCGGATGGCTACACCTTC.